These T cell receptor beta chains were read from a single sample in a study of radiotherapy plus CTLA-4 blockade in lung cancer. Generated by immunoSEQ multiplex PCR, the TCRdb table keeps only in-frame clones and is missing some. The sample comprises about 40,000 clones, approximately 70% of which are singletons, and 9.8% rests with the top ten. This sample comprised peripheral blood, obtained from a patient treated with radiotherapy plus ipilimumab. These TCRs come from a human donor with non-small cell lung cancer who had stable disease on radiotherapy plus ipilimumab. The CDR3 runs from the conserved cysteine through the conserved F or W. The D gene is left open where the match is weak. Clone size is shown for a subset of rows, as once, few, many or a class of expanded clone.

V gene	clone size	J gene	D gene	CDR3 protein	CDR3 DNA
TRBV29-1	.	TRBJ1-1	.	CSVEESQAGNTEAFF	TGCAGCGTTGAAGAAAGTCAGGCGGGGAACACTGAAGCTTTCTTT
TRBV5-4	.	TRBJ1-4	.	CASSLQLTGATNEKLFF	TGTGCCAGCAGCTTGCAGCTCACAGGTGCAACTAATGAAAAACTGTTTTTT
TRBV25-1	.	TRBJ1-2	.	CASSEDSNYGYTF	TGTGCCAGCAGTGAGGACAGCAACTATGGCTACACCTTC
TRBV10-3	.	TRBJ2-7	.	CAISESGRDKGSYEQYF	TGTGCCATCAGTGAGTCCGGCCGGGACAAAGGGTCCTACGAGCAGTACTTC
TRBV4-2	.	TRBJ1-6	.	CASNSYNSPLHF	TGTGCCAGCAATAGCTATAATTCACCCCTCCACTTT
TRBV15	.	TRBJ1-2	TRBD1	CATSTGQAPNYGYTF	TGTGCCACCAGCACGGGACAGGCCCCGAACTATGGCTACACCTTC
TRBV6-1	few	TRBJ1-6	TRBD1	CASRFGTDNSPLHF	TGTGCCAGCAGGTTCGGGACAGATAATTCACCCCTCCACTTT
TRBV5-4	.	TRBJ2-3	TRBD2	CASSFLRGGQDTQYF	TGTGCCAGCAGCTTTTTGCGGGGGGGCCAAGATACGCAGTATTTT
TRBV7-2	.	TRBJ2-4	.	CASSTGRVAKNIQYF	TGTGCCAGCAGCACAGGGAGGGTAGCCAAAAACATTCAGTACTTC
TRBV15	.	TRBJ1-4	.	CATSSTDSGEKLFF	TGTGCCACCAGCAGTACGGACAGTGGGGAAAAACTGTTTTTT
TRBV5-1	.	TRBJ2-2	.	CASSLGVAGTGELFF	TGCGCCAGCAGCTTGGGAGTGGCGGGCACCGGGGAGCTGTTTTTT
TRBV4-3	.	TRBJ1-5	TRBD1	CASSQAPGQIQPQHF	TGCGCCAGCAGCCAAGCTCCGGGACAGATTCAGCCCCAGCATTTT
TRBV7-2	.	TRBJ1-3	.	CASSLEGGSGNTIYF	TGTGCCAGCAGCTTAGAAGGGGGAAGTGGAAACACCATATATTTT
TRBV6-6	once	TRBJ1-2	TRBD1	CASTHLRTGGAGYTF	TGTGCCAGCACCCACCTCCGGACAGGGGGCGCGGGCTACACCTTC
TRBV5-6	few	TRBJ1-3	.	CASSLVGAKSGNTIYF	TGTGCCAGCAGCTTGGTTGGGGCGAAGTCTGGAAACACCATATATTTT
TRBV11-3	few	TRBJ1-2	.	CASSLPSYLGYTF	TGTGCCAGCAGCTTACCCTCCTACCTGGGCTACACCTTC
TRBV7-6	.	TRBJ1-5	.	CASSPVGANQPQHF	TGTGCCAGCAGCCCCGTGGGGGCCAATCAGCCCCAGCATTTT
TRBV6-5	few	TRBJ1-3	TRBD1	CASTRTGSGNTIYF	TGTGCCAGCACTCGGACAGGATCTGGAAACACCATATATTTT
TRBV6-1	.	TRBJ1-1	.	CASSEGQGYQDTEAFF	TGTGCCAGCAGTGAAGGCCAGGGTTATCAGGACACTGAAGCTTTCTTT
TRBV7-9	.	TRBJ1-1	.	CASSFGVAEAFF	TGTGCCAGCAGCTTCGGGGTCGCGGAAGCTTTCTTT
TRBV6-6	once	TRBJ1-6	TRBD1	CASSRGTDYNSPLHF	TGTGCCAGCAGCCGTGGGACAGACTATAATTCACCCCTCCACTTT
TRBV18	.	TRBJ1-4	TRBD1	CASSPGTGRKLFF	TGTGCCAGCTCTCCCGGGACAGGGAGAAAACTGTTTTTT
TRBV9	.	TRBJ2-5	TRBD1	CASSAQKDRNQETQYF	TGTGCCAGCAGCGCCCAAAAGGACAGGAACCAAGAGACCCAGTACTTC
TRBV7-2	.	TRBJ2-7	.	CASSLESGVFSFPKQYF	TGTGCCAGCAGCTTAGAGTCGGGGGTTTTTTCATTCCCCAAGCAGTACTTC
TRBV5-8	.	TRBJ1-5	.	CASSFLTVNQPQHF	TGTGCCAGCAGCTTCCTTACTGTAAATCAGCCCCAGCATTTT
TRBV11-2	.	TRBJ1-2	.	CASSSHREGSRVYGYTF	TGTGCCAGCAGCAGTCACAGGGAGGGGTCAAGGGTTTATGGCTACACCTTC
TRBV10-3	.	TRBJ2-3	TRBD1	CAISESRGYGTDTQYF	TGTGCCATCAGTGAGAGCAGGGGGTATGGCACAGATACGCAGTATTTT
TRBV5-1	.	TRBJ2-3	.	CASYLSGGWADTQYF	TGCGCCAGCTACCTTTCCGGCGGGTGGGCAGATACGCAGTATTTT
TRBV10-1	.	TRBJ2-7	TRBD1	CASSPRTGIWYEQYF	TGCGCCAGCAGCCCCCGGACAGGGATATGGTACGAGCAGTACTTC
TRBV5-4	few	TRBJ2-1	TRBD1	CASSQFTGGFSYNEQFF	TGTGCCAGCAGCCAATTCACAGGGGGCTTCTCCTACAATGAGCAGTTCTTC
TRBV11-2	.	TRBJ1-2	TRBD1	CASSSTGSYGYTF	TGTGCCAGCTCCTCGACAGGGAGCTATGGCTACACCTTC
TRBV19	.	TRBJ2-3	TRBD2	CASSAGGPRDTQYF	TGTGCCAGTAGTGCGGGGGGGCCAAGGGATACGCAGTATTTT
TRBV18	.	TRBJ2-7	TRBD1	CASSLDRDHEQYF	TGTGCCAGCTCACTGGACAGGGACCACGAGCAGTACTTC
TRBV4-1	.	TRBJ2-1	TRBD2	CASSQGGSSGGPYNEQFF	TGCGCCAGCAGCCAAGGGGGGTCTAGCGGGGGGCCTTACAATGAGCAGTTCTTC
TRBV6-1	.	TRBJ1-1	.	CASSQAGLTEAFF	TGTGCCAGCAGTCAGGCGGGACTCACTGAAGCTTTCTTT
TRBV15	once	TRBJ2-5	TRBD2	CATSREGGGYQETQYF	TGTGCCACCAGCAGAGAGGGGGGGGGATATCAAGAGACCCAGTACTTC
TRBV27	.	TRBJ1-3	TRBD1	CASRSGGADGNTIYF	TGTGCCAGCAGATCAGGGGGCGCGGATGGAAACACCATATATTTT
TRBV19	.	TRBJ2-1	.	CASSIQNEQFF	TGTGCCAGTAGTATCCAGAATGAGCAGTTCTTC
TRBV10-1	few	TRBJ2-3	.	CASSGERLTDTQYF	TGCGCCAGCAGTGGGGAGAGACTCACAGATACGCAGTATTTT
TRBV19	.	TRBJ2-1	TRBD2	CASSSLAGGLNEQFF	TGTGCCAGTAGTTCCCTAGCGGGGGGACTCAATGAGCAGTTCTTC
TRBV27	.	TRBJ1-2	TRBD1	CASKGTGDSGYTF	TGTGCCAGCAAAGGGACAGGGGATAGTGGCTACACCTTC
TRBV5-6	.	TRBJ2-3	.	CASSLRRGLKSTDTQYF	TGTGCCAGCAGCTTGCGCAGGGGCCTAAAAAGCACAGATACGCAGTATTTT
TRBV19	.	TRBJ2-7	.	CASALGGSAYEQYF	TGTGCCAGTGCTCTGGGGGGTTCAGCGTACGAGCAGTACTTC
TRBV19	.	TRBJ2-2	TRBD1	CASRVRTGRTGELFF	TGTGCCAGTAGGGTTAGGACAGGGAGGACCGGGGAGCTGTTTTTT
TRBV7-9	.	TRBJ1-5	.	CASSFSGDGSEPQHF	TGTGCCAGCAGCTTTAGCGGGGACGGGAGCGAGCCCCAGCATTTT
TRBV6-1	.	TRBJ2-7	.	CASSGGDAYEQYF	TGTGCCAGCAGTGGAGGAGATGCCTACGAGCAGTACTTC
TRBV11-1	.	TRBJ1-2	.	CASSSQVRGYTF	TGTGCCAGCAGCTCGCAGGTGAGAGGCTACACCTTC
TRBV11-2	.	TRBJ1-1	TRBD1	CASSLDWTGNTEAFF	TGTGCCAGCAGCTTAGACTGGACAGGGAACACTGAAGCTTTCTTT
TRBV7-6	.	TRBJ1-4	.	CASSLVGPGGANEKLFF	TGTGCCAGCAGCTTAGTGGGGCCAGGCGGGGCTAATGAAAAACTGTTTTTT
TRBV2	.	TRBJ2-6	TRBD1	CASSGQGPAGGANVLTF	TGTGCCAGCAGTGGACAGGGGCCCGCTGGAGGGGCCAACGTCCTGACTTTC
TRBV29-1	few	TRBJ2-5	.	CSVDRRDETQYF	TGCAGCGTTGATAGGAGGGACGAGACCCAGTACTTC
TRBV5-1	.	TRBJ1-3	.	CASSLAGAGNTIYF	TGCGCCAGCAGCTTGGCAGGGGCTGGAAACACCATATATTTT
TRBV4-1	.	TRBJ2-7	TRBD1	CASSPTGQGAHEQYF	TGCGCCAGCAGCCCTACGGGACAGGGGGCCCACGAGCAGTACTTC
TRBV5-1	once	TRBJ1-5	TRBD1	CASSREGASNQPQHF	TGCGCCAGCAGCCGGGAGGGGGCTAGCAATCAGCCCCAGCATTTT
TRBV9	.	TRBJ1-2	.	CASSPRGGRADGYTF	TGTGCCAGCAGCCCCCGTGGCGGCAGGGCTGACGGCTACACCTTC
TRBV13	.	TRBJ1-6	TRBD1	CASSPTGVSNSPLHF	TGTGCCAGCAGCCCGACAGGGGTTTCAAATTCACCCCTCCACTTT